The present TCR beta chain was sequenced within a study of blood T cell repertoires in COVID-19. About the study: The study drew acute and convalescent COVID-19 samples from the United States, Italy and Spain. PBMCs, B-cell-depleted T cells, or T cells were the source of the cDNA or gDNA that made up the material.

Trimming pared 2 bases from V and 0 bases from J, leaving 4 bases between. The CDR3 contains 13 residues. This clone has only one observation. The sample carries other DNA sequences with the same CDR3. Source study methods: Amplification with reference gene primers provided the estimates of nucleated cell counts. Libraries were prepared by immunoSEQ multiplex PCR; TCRdb keeps only in-frame clonotypes and omits some of them. The V and J calls and the clone size are those of that table, but D and trimming were determined from the DNA. This table has around 260,000 clones, 84% appearing once. The receptor was derived from a man in his 60s with acute or convalescent COVID-19. The sequenced material came from peripheral blood. The V and J genes are TRBV12-3 or TRBV12-4 and TRBJ1-1; unclear D gene. In DNA form, the CDR3 reads TGTGCCAGCAGTTTATATCTGAACACTGAAGCTTTCTTT. This gives the protein CASSLYLNTEAFF.